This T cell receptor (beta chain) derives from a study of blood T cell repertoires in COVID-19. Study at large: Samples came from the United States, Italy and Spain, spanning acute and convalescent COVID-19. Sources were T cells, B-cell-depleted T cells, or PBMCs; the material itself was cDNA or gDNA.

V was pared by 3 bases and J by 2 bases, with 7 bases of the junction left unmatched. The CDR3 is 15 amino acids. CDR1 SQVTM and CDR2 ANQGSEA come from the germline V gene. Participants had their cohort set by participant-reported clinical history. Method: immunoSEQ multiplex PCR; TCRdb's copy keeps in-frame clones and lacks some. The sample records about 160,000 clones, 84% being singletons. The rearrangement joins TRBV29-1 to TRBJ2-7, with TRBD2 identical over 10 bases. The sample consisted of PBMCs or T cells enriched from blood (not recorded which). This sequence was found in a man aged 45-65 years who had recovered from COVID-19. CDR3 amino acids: CSVDSWTSGTYEQYF. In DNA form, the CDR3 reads TGCAGCGTTGATAGTTGGACTAGCGGAACCTACGAGCAGTACTTC.